This T cell receptor (beta chain) was captured in a study of shared clonotypes between healthy human individuals. General observations from the study: Of the naive CD4 clonotypes, approximately 5% were shared across four donors.

To note about this clone: Its antigen is undetermined.

Produced via immunoSEQ multiplex PCR; TCRdb's table is partial and in-frame only. The sample consists of 1.6 million or so clones, approximately 98.5% of them appearing once. The sequence was collected from a man aged 25-40 years in good health. Material for sequencing was naive CD4+ T cells sorted from blood. Subset specified: CD45RA+ positively selected.

CDR3 DNA sequence: TGTGCCAGCAGCCCATACAGGACAAATGAGCAGTTCTTC. Its protein product is CASSPYRTNEQFF. V and J are TRBV7-9 and TRBJ2-1, with D perhaps TRBD1 (5 bases). V lost 5 bases and J 7 bases, leaving 12 bases between the germline ends. From germline, CDR1 is SEHNR and CDR2 FQNEAQ (reference sequence). There are 13 residues in the CDR3.